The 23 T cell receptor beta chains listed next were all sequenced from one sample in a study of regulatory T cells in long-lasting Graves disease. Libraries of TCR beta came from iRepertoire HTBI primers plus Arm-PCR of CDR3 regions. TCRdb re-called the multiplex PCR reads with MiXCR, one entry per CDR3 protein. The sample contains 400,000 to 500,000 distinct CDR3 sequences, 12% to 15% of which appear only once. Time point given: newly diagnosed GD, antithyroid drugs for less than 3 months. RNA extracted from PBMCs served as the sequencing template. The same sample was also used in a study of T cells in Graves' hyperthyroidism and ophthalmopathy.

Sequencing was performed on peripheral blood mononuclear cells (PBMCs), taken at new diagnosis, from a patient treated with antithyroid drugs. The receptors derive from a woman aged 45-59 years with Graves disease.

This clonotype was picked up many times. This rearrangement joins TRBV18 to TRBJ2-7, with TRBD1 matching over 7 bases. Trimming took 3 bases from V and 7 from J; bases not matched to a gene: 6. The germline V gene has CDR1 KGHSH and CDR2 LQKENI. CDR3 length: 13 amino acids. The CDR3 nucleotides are TGTGCCAGCTCACCCGACAGGGTTGGAGAGCAGTACTTC. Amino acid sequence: CASSPDRVGEQYF.

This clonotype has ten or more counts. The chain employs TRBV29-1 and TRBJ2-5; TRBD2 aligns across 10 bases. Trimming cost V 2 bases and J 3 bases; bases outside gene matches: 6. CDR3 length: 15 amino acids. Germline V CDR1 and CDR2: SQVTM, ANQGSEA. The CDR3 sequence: CSVEKAGGLKETQYF. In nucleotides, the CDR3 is TGCAGCGTTGAAAAAGCGGGAGGGCTCAAAGAGACCCAGTACTTC.

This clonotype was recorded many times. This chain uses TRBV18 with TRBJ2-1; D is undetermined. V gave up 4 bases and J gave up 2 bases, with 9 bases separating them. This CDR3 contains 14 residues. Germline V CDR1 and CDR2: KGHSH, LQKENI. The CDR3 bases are TGTGCCAGCTCACTTGACAATCCCTACAATGAGCAGTTCTTC. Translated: CASSLDNPYNEQFF.

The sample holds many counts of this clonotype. As DNA, the CDR3 is TGTGCCAGCAGCCGGGGACGGCCCTATGGCTACACCTTC. Its protein is CASSRGRPYGYTF. This sequence joins TRBV11-2 and TRBJ1-2, with D possibly matching TRBD1 (5 bases). This CDR3 is built from 13 residues. Trimming took off 5 bases at V and 4 bases at J, with 11 bases between the two ends. Looked up from germline, CDR1 is SGHAT and CDR2 is FQNNGV.

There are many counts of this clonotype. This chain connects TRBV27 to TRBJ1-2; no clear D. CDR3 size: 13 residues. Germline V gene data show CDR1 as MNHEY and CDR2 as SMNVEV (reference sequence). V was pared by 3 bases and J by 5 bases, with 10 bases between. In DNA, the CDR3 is TGTGCCAGCAGTTTCGTGGGCTCGTATGGCTACACCTTC. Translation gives CASSFVGSYGYTF.

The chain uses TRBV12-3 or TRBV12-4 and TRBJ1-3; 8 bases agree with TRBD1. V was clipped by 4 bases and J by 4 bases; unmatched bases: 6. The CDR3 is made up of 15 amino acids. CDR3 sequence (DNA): TGTGCCAGCAGTTCCCAGACAGGGGCCGGAAACACCATATATTTT. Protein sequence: CASSSQTGAGNTIYF.

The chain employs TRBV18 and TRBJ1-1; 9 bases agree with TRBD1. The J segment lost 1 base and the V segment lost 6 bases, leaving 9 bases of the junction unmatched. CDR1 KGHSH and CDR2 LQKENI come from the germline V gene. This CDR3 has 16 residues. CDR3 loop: CASSRGQGGPNTEAFF. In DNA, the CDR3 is TGTGCCAGCTCCCGGGGACAGGGAGGCCCGAACACTGAAGCTTTCTTT.

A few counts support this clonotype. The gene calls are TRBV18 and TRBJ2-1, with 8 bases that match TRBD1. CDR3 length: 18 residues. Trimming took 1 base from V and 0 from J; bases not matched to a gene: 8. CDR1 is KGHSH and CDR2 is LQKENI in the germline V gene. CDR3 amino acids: CASSPRPGGGISYNEQFF. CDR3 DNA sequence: TGTGCCAGCTCACCACGGCCAGGGGGCGGAATCTCCTACAATGAGCAGTTCTTC.

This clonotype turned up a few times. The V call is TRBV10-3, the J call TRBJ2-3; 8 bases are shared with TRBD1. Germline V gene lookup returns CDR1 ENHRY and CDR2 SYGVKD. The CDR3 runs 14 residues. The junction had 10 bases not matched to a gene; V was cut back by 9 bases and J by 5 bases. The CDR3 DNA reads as TGTGCCATAGGACAGGGTTTATCAAGAGATACGCAGTATTTT. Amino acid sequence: CAIGQGLSRDTQYF.

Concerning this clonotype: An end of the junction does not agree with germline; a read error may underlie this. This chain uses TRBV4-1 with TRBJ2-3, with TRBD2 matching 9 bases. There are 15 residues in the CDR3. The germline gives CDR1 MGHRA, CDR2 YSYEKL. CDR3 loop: CASSQDSGGADTRYF. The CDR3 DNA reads TGCGCCAGCAGCCAAGATAGCGGGGGTGCAGATACGCGGTATTTT.

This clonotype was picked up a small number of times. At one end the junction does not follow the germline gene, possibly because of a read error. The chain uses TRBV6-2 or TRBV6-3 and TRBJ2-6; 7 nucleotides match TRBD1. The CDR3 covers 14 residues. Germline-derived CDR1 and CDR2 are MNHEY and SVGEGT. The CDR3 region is CASAKGAGANVPTF. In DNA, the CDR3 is TGTGCCAGCGCGAAGGGGGCCGGGGCCAACGTCCCGACTTTC.

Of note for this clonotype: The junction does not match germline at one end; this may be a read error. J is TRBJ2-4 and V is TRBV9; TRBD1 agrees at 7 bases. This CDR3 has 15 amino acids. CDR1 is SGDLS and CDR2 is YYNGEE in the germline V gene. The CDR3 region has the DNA TGTACCAGCAGCGTAGAAGAGGGGGCCGGAAACATTCAGTACTTC. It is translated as CTSSVEEGAGNIQYF.

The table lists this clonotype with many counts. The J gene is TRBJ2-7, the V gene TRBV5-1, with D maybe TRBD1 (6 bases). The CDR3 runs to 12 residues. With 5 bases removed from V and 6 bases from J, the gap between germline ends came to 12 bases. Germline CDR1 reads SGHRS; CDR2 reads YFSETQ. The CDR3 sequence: CASRKGQSEQYF. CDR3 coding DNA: TGCGCCAGCAGGAAAGGACAGTCCGAGCAGTACTTC. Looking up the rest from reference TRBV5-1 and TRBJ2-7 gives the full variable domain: KAGVTQTPRYLIKTRGQQVTLSCSPISGHRSVSWYQQTPGQGLQFLFEYFSETQRNKGNFPGRFSGRQFSNSRSEMNVSTLELGDSALYLCASRKGQSEQYFGPGTRLTVT.

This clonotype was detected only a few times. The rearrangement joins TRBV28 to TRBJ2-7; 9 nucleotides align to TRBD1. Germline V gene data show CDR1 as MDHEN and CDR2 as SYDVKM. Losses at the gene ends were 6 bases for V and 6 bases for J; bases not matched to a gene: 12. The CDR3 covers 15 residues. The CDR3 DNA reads TGTGCCAGCAGCCCCGAACCGGGACAGGGTATCGAGCAGTACTTC. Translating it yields CASSPEPGQGIEQYF.

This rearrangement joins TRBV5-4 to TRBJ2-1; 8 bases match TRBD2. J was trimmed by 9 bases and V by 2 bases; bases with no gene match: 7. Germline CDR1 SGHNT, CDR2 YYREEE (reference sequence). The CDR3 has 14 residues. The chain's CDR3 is CASSLGLADSEQFF. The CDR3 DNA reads TGTGCCAGCAGCTTAGGACTAGCAGACAGTGAGCAGTTCTTC.

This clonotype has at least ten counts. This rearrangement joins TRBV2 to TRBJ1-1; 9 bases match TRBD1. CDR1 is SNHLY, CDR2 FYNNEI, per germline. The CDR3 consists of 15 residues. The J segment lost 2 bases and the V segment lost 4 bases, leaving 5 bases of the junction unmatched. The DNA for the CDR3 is TGTGCCAGCAGTGTTACAGGGGGCGTAAACACTGAAGCTTTCTTT. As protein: CASSVTGGVNTEAFF.

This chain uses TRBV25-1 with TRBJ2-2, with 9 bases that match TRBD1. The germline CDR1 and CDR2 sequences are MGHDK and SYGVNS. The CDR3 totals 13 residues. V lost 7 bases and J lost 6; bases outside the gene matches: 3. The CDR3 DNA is TGTGCCAGCACCGGACAGGGGCCCGGGGAGCTGTTTTTT. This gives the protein CASTGQGPGELFF.

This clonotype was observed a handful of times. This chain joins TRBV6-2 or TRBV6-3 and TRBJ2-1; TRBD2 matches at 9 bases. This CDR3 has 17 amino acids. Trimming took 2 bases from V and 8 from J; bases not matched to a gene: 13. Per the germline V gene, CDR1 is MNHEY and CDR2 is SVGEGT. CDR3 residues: CASSYASGTTPYDEQFF. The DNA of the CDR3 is TGTGCCAGCAGTTACGCTAGCGGGACAACACCTTACGATGAGCAGTTCTTC.

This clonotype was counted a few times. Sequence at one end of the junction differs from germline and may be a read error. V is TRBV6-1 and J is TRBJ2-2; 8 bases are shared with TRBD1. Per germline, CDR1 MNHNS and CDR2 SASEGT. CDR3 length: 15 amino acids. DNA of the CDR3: TGTGCCAGCAGAGAAGACAGGGGAAACACCGGGGAGCTGTTTTTT. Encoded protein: CASREDRGNTGELFF.

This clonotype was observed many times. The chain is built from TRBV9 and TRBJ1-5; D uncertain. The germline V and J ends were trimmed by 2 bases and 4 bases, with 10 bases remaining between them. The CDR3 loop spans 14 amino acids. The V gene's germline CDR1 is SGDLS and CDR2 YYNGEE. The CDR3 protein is CASSVGQDNQPQHF. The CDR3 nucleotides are TGTGCCAGCAGCGTCGGGCAGGATAATCAGCCCCAGCATTTT. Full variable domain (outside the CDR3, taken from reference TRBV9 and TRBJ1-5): DSGVTQTPKHLITATGQRVTLRCSPRSGDLSVYWYQQSLDQGLQFLIQYYNGEERAKGNILERFSAQQFPDLHSELNLSSLELGDSALYFCASSVGQDNQPQHFGDGTRLSIL.

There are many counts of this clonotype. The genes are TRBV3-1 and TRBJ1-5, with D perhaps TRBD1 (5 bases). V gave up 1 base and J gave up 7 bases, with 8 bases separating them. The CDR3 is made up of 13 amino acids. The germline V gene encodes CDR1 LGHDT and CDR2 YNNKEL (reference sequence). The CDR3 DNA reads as TGTGCCAGCAGCCAAGGGGGGAGGCAGCCCCAGCATTTT. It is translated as CASSQGGRQPQHF.

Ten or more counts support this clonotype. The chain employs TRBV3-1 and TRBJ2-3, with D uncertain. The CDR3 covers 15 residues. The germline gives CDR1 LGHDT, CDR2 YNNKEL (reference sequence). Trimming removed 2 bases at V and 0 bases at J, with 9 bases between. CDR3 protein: CASSQSTSSTDTQYF. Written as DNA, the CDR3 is TGTGCCAGCAGCCAAAGTACCTCTAGCACAGATACGCAGTATTTT.

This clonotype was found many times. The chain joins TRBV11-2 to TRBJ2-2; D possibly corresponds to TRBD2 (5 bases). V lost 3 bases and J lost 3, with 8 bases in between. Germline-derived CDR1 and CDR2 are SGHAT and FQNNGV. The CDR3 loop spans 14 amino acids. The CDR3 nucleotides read TGTGCCAGCAGCTTTTCGGAGGACACCGGGGAGCTGTTTTTT. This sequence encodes CASSFSEDTGELFF.